The 12 T cell receptor beta chains presented below share a single source sample, sequenced in a study of T cell responses to AZD1222 COVID-19 vaccine. Some clones are missing from TCRdb's copy, which holds only in-frame ones; the method was immunoSEQ multiplex PCR. The sample holds nearly 110,000 clones, 90% seen once. Sample: peripheral blood, taken 28 days after the second AZD1222 dose. These receptors all come from an adult who received the AZD1222 COVID-19 vaccine.

V usage is TRBV6-5 and J usage is TRBJ1-1, with 7 bases matching TRBD1. This CDR3 region has 13 residues. From germline, CDR1 is MNHEY and CDR2 SVGAGI. The V segment lost 7 bases and the J segment 8 bases; nucleotides outside the gene matches: 10. CDR3 amino acids: CASTGQGVREAFF. CDR3 in DNA: TGTGCCAGCACGGGGCAGGGGGTTCGGGAAGCTTTCTTT.

This clone is a singleton in its sample. The chain employs TRBV5-1 and TRBJ2-1, with TRBD2 matching over 16 bases. CDR1 SGHRS and CDR2 YFSETQ come from the germline V gene. Trimming at V came to 4 bases and at J to 5 bases, leaving 3 bases not matched to a gene. CDR3 size: 16 residues. The CDR3 region is CASSGTSGGAHNEQFF. CDR3 in DNA: TGCGCCAGCAGCGGGACTAGCGGGGGGGCCCACAATGAGCAGTTCTTC.

The gene calls are TRBV5-1 and TRBJ2-5; D uncertain. The CDR3 extends over 13 amino acids. Germline CDR1 and CDR2: SGHRS and YFSETQ. The germline V and J ends were trimmed by 4 bases and 1 base, with 8 bases remaining between them. CDR3 protein: CASSPILQETQYF. The CDR3 DNA sequence: TGCGCCAGCAGCCCAATCCTCCAAGAGACCCAGTACTTC.

The chain couples TRBV4-1 to TRBJ2-1; 9 bases match TRBD1. The CDR3 consists of 15 residues. The germline CDR1 and CDR2 sequences are MGHRA and YSYEKL. The CDR3 protein is CPRPPQGAIYNEQFF. CDR3 DNA: TGCCCCCGCCCCCCACAGGGGGCAATCTACAATGAGCAGTTCTTC.

This chain uses TRBV20-1 with TRBJ1-2, with D uncertain. The CDR3 extends over 12 amino acids. Germline V gene lookup returns CDR1 DFQATT and CDR2 SNEGSKA (reference sequence). The V end lost 3 bases, the J end lost 4 bases, and 9 bases lay between the germline ends. The CDR3 sequence: CSASRVGYGYTF. CDR3 bases: TGCAGTGCTAGTAGAGTTGGCTATGGCTACACCTTC.

The gene calls are TRBV2 and TRBJ1-5; TRBD1 matches at 8 bases. Germline CDR1 SNHLY, CDR2 FYNNEI. Losses at the gene ends were 3 bases for V and 3 bases for J; bases not matched to a gene: 10. The CDR3 extends over 17 amino acids. The CDR3, as DNA: TGTGCCAGCAGTGAGTTCGCCCGGACAGGGCTCAATCAGCCCCAGCATTTT. This codes for CASSEFARTGLNQPQHF.

This clone appeared once. The CDR3 bases are TGTGCCAGCAGTTACGGGAGATCGAACCAGCCCCAGCATTTT. Protein: CASSYGRSNQPQHF. The rearrangement uses TRBV6-5 and TRBJ1-5, with D unresolved. Trimming removed 2 bases from V and 7 bases from J, with 12 bases in between. Germline loops: CDR1 MNHEY, CDR2 SVGAGI. CDR3 length equals 14 residues.

This clone was counted a single time. The V call is TRBV5-4, the J call TRBJ1-2; D is perhaps TRBD1 (5 bases). The CDR3 consists of 13 residues. Germline CDR1 SGHNT, CDR2 YYREEE (reference sequence). The V gene lost 4 bases and the J gene lost 8 bases, with 15 bases spanning the gap. The CDR3 loop reads CASSPAGGEGYTF. The CDR3 region has the DNA TGTGCCAGCAGCCCCGCTGGGGGGGAAGGCTACACCTTC.

The chain combines TRBV7-3 with TRBJ1-3; 8 bases fit TRBD1. Germline V gives CDR1 SGHTA, CDR2 FQGTGA. This CDR3 comprises 15 residues. V shed 4 bases and J 0 bases; nucleotides not matched to a gene: 2. CDR3 nucleotides: TGTGCCAGCAGCTCCACAGGGGGCTCTGGAAACACCATATATTTT. The encoded protein is CASSSTGGSGNTIYF.

The chain carries TRBV24-1 and TRBJ1-2; no clear D gene. V was trimmed by 4 bases and J by 4 bases, leaving 3 bases between them. The CDR3 is 11 amino acids. From germline, CDR1 is KGHDR and CDR2 SFDVKD. In nucleotides, the CDR3 is TGTGCCACCAGTGACGGCTATGGCTACACCTTC. As protein: CATSDGYGYTF.

The chain couples TRBV4-1 to TRBJ1-1; 8 bases align to TRBD1. CDR1 MGHRA and CDR2 YSYEKL come from the germline V gene. The length of the CDR3 is 15 residues. V lost 3 bases to trimming and J lost 4 bases; unmatched junction nucleotides: 7. The CDR3 DNA sequence: TGCGCCAGCAGCCAGGAACGAACAGGGGGCACTGAAGCTTTCTTT. Translation: CASSQERTGGTEAFF.

This rearrangement joins TRBV19 to TRBJ2-7, with TRBD1 matching over 7 bases. V shed 1 base, J shed 2 bases, and the junction held 5 bases outside the gene matches. Germline values: CDR1 LNHDA, CDR2 SQIVND (reference sequence). The CDR3 spans 15 residues. The CDR3 here is CASSIGRQGTYEQYF. As DNA, the CDR3 is TGTGCCAGTAGTATAGGGCGACAGGGAACCTACGAGCAGTACTTC. The whole variable domain, filled in from reference TRBV19 and TRBJ2-7, reads DGGITQSPKYLFRKEGQNVTLSCEQNLNHDAMYWYRQDPGQGLRLIYYSQIVNDFQKGDIAEGYSVSREKKESFPLTVTSAQKNPTAFYLCASSIGRQGTYEQYFGPGTRLTVT.